These 21 T cell receptor beta chains were sequenced from one sample in a study of cytomegalovirus exposure and HLA in healthy donors. It was with 60 Vbeta and 13 Jbeta primers that the PCR ran. Sequencing used immunoSEQ multiplex PCR; TCRdb keeps in-frame clones, though not all of them. The sample gives roughly 110,000 clones, about 74% of which show up once; approximately 15% is in the top ten. The sample comprised PBMCs. These receptors were collected from a woman aged 35 to 49 in good health and CMV-seropositive.

The J gene is TRBJ1-6, the V gene TRBV15; no clear D gene. The V end was cut by 0 bases, the J end by 8 bases, with 5 bases between. Germline loops: CDR1 LNHNV, CDR2 YYDKDF (reference sequence). CDR3 length: 13 amino acids. The CDR3 protein is CATSRDEDSPLHF. In nucleotides, the CDR3 is TGTGCCACCAGCAGAGATGAGGATTCACCCCTCCACTTT.

This clone was detected only once. This sequence joins TRBV28 and TRBJ2-3, with a possible D match to TRBD2 (5 bases). The CDR3 covers 12 residues. Germline V gene sequence: CDR1 MDHEN, CDR2 SYDVKM. V lost 2 bases, J lost 5 bases, and 5 bases lay in between. The CDR3 nucleotides are TGTGCCAGCAGTTTACGGGGAGATACGCAGTATTTT. This encodes CASSLRGDTQYF.

V is TRBV5-6 and J is TRBJ2-7; D remains ambiguous. CDR1 is SGHDT, CDR2 YYEEEE, per germline. The CDR3 runs to 12 residues. Trimming shortened V by 0 bases and J by 6 bases, and 7 bases separated the two germline ends. CDR3 in DNA: TGTGCCAGCAGCTTGGGAGGCCCCGAGCAGTACTTC. Translation gives CASSLGGPEQYF.

The J gene is TRBJ2-7, the V gene TRBV5-5; TRBD1 aligns across 9 bases. The CDR3 extends over 15 amino acids. Germline-derived CDR1 and CDR2 are SGHKS and YYEKEE (reference sequence). Trimming removed 1 base from V and 5 bases from J; junction bases left unmatched: 7. The CDR3 loop is CASSLYRDREDEQYF. The CDR3 DNA reads TGTGCCAGCAGCTTGTATCGGGACAGGGAAGACGAGCAGTACTTC.

This clone was found once. The V gene is TRBV30, the J gene TRBJ2-5; perhaps TRBD1 as D (5 bases). V was cut by 5 bases and J by 2 bases, with 9 bases left in between. The CDR3 runs 12 residues. Germline assignment: CDR1 GTSNPN and CDR2 SVGIG (reference sequence). The chain's CDR3 is CAWRTPQETQYF. CDR3 nucleotides: TGTGCCTGGCGGACACCTCAAGAGACCCAGTACTTC.

This clone showed up just once. This sequence joins TRBV7-9 and TRBJ1-4; 9 bases are a match to TRBD1. CDR1 SEHNR and CDR2 FQNEAQ come from the germline V gene (reference sequence). Germline trimming cut 6 bases from V and 6 bases from J; bases unmatched to any gene: 5. The CDR3 has 14 amino acids. The CDR3 region has the DNA TGTGCCAGCAGTCGAGACAGGGGGTATGAAAAACTGTTTTTT. Residues: CASSRDRGYEKLFF.

The J gene is TRBJ1-6, the V gene TRBV7-2, with D perhaps TRBD1 (6 bases). CDR3 length: 16 residues. The germline V gene has CDR1 SGHTA and CDR2 FQGNSA. Trimming took off 1 base at V and 8 bases at J, with 15 bases between the two ends. CDR3 sequence (DNA): TGTGCCAGCAGCTTAGAGCCCGGACAGCTCTATTCACCCCTCCACTTT. Amino acid sequence: CASSLEPGQLYSPLHF. Full variable domain (outside the CDR3, taken from reference TRBV7-2 and TRBJ1-6): GAGVSQSPSNKVTEKGKDVELRCDPISGHTALYWYRQSLGQGLEFLIYFQGNSAPDKSGLPSDRFSAERTGGSVSTLTIQRTQQEDSAVYLCASSLEPGQLYSPLHFGNGTRLTVT.

CDR3 sequence reads: CASRQLTSGQETQYF. The CDR3 DNA reads as TGTGCCAGCAGGCAATTGACTAGCGGGCAAGAGACCCAGTACTTC. This chain connects TRBV2 to TRBJ2-5, with 10 bases lining up with TRBD2. Trimming at V came to 6 bases and at J to 2 bases, leaving 6 bases not matched to a gene. Germline V gene data show CDR1 as SNHLY and CDR2 as FYNNEI. The CDR3 totals 15 residues. The entire variable domain, with the rest obtained from reference TRBV2 and TRBJ2-5, is as follows: EPEVTQTPSHQVTQMGQEVILRCVPISNHLYFYWYRQILGQKVEFLVSFYNNEISEKSEIFDDQFSVERPDGSNFTLKIRSTKLEDSAMYFCASRQLTSGQETQYFGPGTRLLVL.

This clone showed up just a few times. The chain recombines TRBV6-5 with TRBJ1-2; 7 positions match TRBD1. Germline V gene data show CDR1 as MNHEY and CDR2 as SVGAGI. Losses at the gene ends were 0 bases for V and 2 bases for J; bases not matched to a gene: 3. The CDR3 runs to 15 residues. Here the CDR3 reads CASSYSETGNYGYTF. CDR3 bases: TGTGCCAGCAGTTACTCGGAGACAGGGAACTATGGCTACACCTTC.

The chain is built from TRBV7-2 and TRBJ2-6, with D possibly matching TRBD1 (6 bases). Germline-derived CDR1 and CDR2 are SGHTA and FQGNSA. The CDR3 totals 18 residues. Trimming stripped 3 bases from V and 0 bases from J, with 15 bases between. The CDR3 spells CASSLRVGASSGANVLTF. In DNA, the CDR3 is TGTGCCAGCAGCTTGAGGGTGGGGGCGAGCTCTGGGGCCAACGTCCTGACTTTC. The whole variable domain, filled in from reference TRBV7-2 and TRBJ2-6, reads GAGVSQSPSNKVTEKGKDVELRCDPISGHTALYWYRQSLGQGLEFLIYFQGNSAPDKSGLPSDRFSAERTGGSVSTLTIQRTQQEDSAVYLCASSLRVGASSGANVLTFGAGSRLTVL.

This sequence joins TRBV10-3 and TRBJ2-2, with 9 bases aligning to TRBD2. Germline-derived CDR1 and CDR2 are ENHRY and SYGVKD. This CDR3 comprises 16 residues. The V segment lost 7 bases and the J segment 4 bases; nucleotides outside the gene matches: 10. CDR3 sequence: CAITRTLAGSTGELFF. In DNA, the CDR3 is TGTGCCATCACCCGTACACTAGCGGGTAGCACCGGGGAGCTGTTTTTT.

The chain is built from TRBV2 and TRBJ2-7; 13 bases fit TRBD2. CDR1 is SNHLY and CDR2 is FYNNEI in the germline V gene. The CDR3 length is 14 residues. J lost 1 base, V lost 6 bases, and 0 bases had no gene match. CDR3 sequence reads: CASRGLAGSYEQYF. CDR3 coding DNA: TGTGCCAGCAGGGGACTAGCGGGGTCCTACGAGCAGTACTTC. Together with reference TRBV2 and TRBJ2-7, the CDR3 gives the full variable domain: EPEVTQTPSHQVTQMGQEVILRCVPISNHLYFYWYRQILGQKVEFLVSFYNNEISEKSEIFDDQFSVERPDGSNFTLKIRSTKLEDSAMYFCASRGLAGSYEQYFGPGTRLTVT.

The V gene is TRBV19, the J gene TRBJ1-1, with D uncertain. Between the trimmed V and J ends, which lost 5 bases and 0 bases, there was a span of 7 bases. The CDR3 covers 13 residues. Germline V gene sequence: CDR1 LNHDA, CDR2 SQIVND (reference sequence). In nucleotides, the CDR3 is TGTGCCAGTAGTTCCCAGGTGAACACTGAAGCTTTCTTT. Translation: CASSSQVNTEAFF.

The rearrangement links TRBV30 to TRBJ1-5; D is possibly TRBD1 (5 bases). CDR1 is GTSNPN, CDR2 SVGIG, per germline (reference sequence). The CDR3 sequence is 15 residues long. Trimming left V 3 bases short and J 2 bases short, with 14 bases between. CDR3 residues: CAWRGWGRGNQPQHF. The CDR3 nucleotides read TGTGCCTGGAGAGGTTGGGGCCGGGGCAATCAGCCCCAGCATTTT.

This clone was observed a few times. This chain links TRBV18 with TRBJ2-3; D possibly corresponds to TRBD2 (5 bases). The germline V gene encodes CDR1 KGHSH and CDR2 LQKENI. V was shortened by 2 bases and J by 8 bases, with 14 bases between the two germline ends. The CDR3 extends over 14 amino acids. CDR3 amino acids: CASSPAEVPGTQYF. The CDR3 DNA is TGTGCCAGCTCACCAGCGGAGGTCCCCGGTACGCAGTATTTT.

This clone has a single count. This sequence joins TRBV23-1 and TRBJ2-2, with a weak D call TRBD2 (6 bases). TRBV23-1 is recorded as an ORF, its role being uncertain. The ends were cut back, 3 bases at V and 5 bases at J, with 10 bases in the middle. CDR3 length: 14 amino acids. CDR3 sequence (DNA): TGCGCCAGCAGTCATGGGACTTGTACCGGGGAGCTGTTTTTT. Translation: CASSHGTCTGELFF.

In its sample, this clone was seen a few times. The chain carries TRBV7-9 and TRBJ1-2, with a weak D call TRBD1 (5 bases). The CDR3 is made up of 14 amino acids. With 5 bases removed from V and 5 bases from J, the gap between germline ends came to 15 bases. CDR1 is SEHNR, CDR2 FQNEAQ, per germline (reference sequence). The CDR3 is CASSPPGDVYGYTF. CDR3 sequence (DNA): TGTGCCAGCAGCCCACCGGGGGACGTTTATGGCTACACCTTC.

J is TRBJ2-7 and V is TRBV28, with TRBD2 matching over 11 bases. After removal of 2 bases from V and 2 bases from J, the junction contained 5 bases not matched to a gene. This CDR3 has 16 residues. Germline V gives CDR1 MDHEN, CDR2 SYDVKM. The CDR3 spells CASSLPSGGLPYEQYF. Here the CDR3 DNA reads TGTGCCAGCAGTTTACCTAGCGGGGGGTTACCCTACGAGCAGTACTTC.

The gene calls are TRBV25-1 and TRBJ1-5; 12 bases are shared with TRBD1. Trimming removed 3 bases from V and 5 bases from J; junction bases left unmatched: 8. This CDR3 is built from 17 residues. The germline gives CDR1 MGHDK, CDR2 SYGVNS. The CDR3 spells CASSDNSGTGGDQPQHF. CDR3 bases: TGTGCCAGCAGTGATAACAGCGGGACAGGGGGCGATCAGCCCCAGCATTTT.

This clone has only one observation. J is TRBJ1-6 and V is TRBV18, with D possibly being TRBD1 (6 bases). Germline V gene sequence: CDR1 KGHSH, CDR2 LQKENI. The CDR3 loop spans 16 amino acids. V dropped 3 bases and J dropped 5 bases, with 14 bases sitting between them. CDR3 protein: CASSPQRNRDNSPLHF. DNA of the CDR3: TGTGCCAGCTCACCTCAAAGGAACAGGGATAATTCACCCCTCCACTTT.

The V call is TRBV5-5, the J call TRBJ1-6; 9 bases match TRBD1. The CDR3 is 14 residues long. CDR1 is SGHKS, CDR2 YYEKEE, per germline (reference sequence). The ends lost 3 bases at V and 7 bases at J; junction bases unmatched: 2. Here the CDR3 reads CASSWGQGNSPLHF. The CDR3 DNA sequence: TGTGCCAGCAGCTGGGGACAGGGCAATTCACCCCTCCACTTT.